Following are 22 T cell receptor beta chains from one sample sequenced in a study of T cell responses to AZD1222 COVID-19 vaccine. The table came from immunoSEQ multiplex PCR; TCRdb's copy has only in-frame clones and leaves some out. The data contain some 130,000 clones, around 89% of them seen just once; the ten biggest clones take up around 9.5%. Here the sequenced sample was peripheral blood, taken 28 days after the second AZD1222 dose. These receptors came from an adult who received the AZD1222 COVID-19 vaccine.

This clone was observed a few times. The genes are TRBV3-1 (or the pseudogene TRBV3-2) and TRBJ2-7, with 8 bases fitting TRBD1. The CDR3 has 15 amino acids. With 3 bases clipped from V and 4 bases from J, the junction kept 8 bases outside the gene matches. Germline loops: CDR1 LGHDT, CDR2 YNNKEL (reference sequence). CDR3 residues: CASSQARTGSYEQYF. As DNA, the CDR3 is TGTGCCAGCAGCCAGGCTAGGACAGGGAGTTACGAGCAGTACTTC.

V and J are TRBV27 and TRBJ1-1, with D possibly being TRBD1 (5 bases). The CDR3 has 12 amino acids. The ends were cut back, 8 bases at V and 5 bases at J, with 12 bases in the middle. Germline V lookup: CDR1 MNHEY, CDR2 SMNVEV (reference sequence). DNA of the CDR3: TGTGCCAGCGGACCGAGGGGTACTGAAGCTTTCTTT. Encoded protein: CASGPRGTEAFF.

The J gene is TRBJ1-3, the V gene TRBV19; a weak D match, TRBD1 (6 bases). Trimming removed 2 bases at V and 0 bases at J, with 11 bases between. The length of the CDR3 is 16 residues. The germline CDR1 and CDR2 sequences are LNHDA and SQIVND (reference sequence). CDR3 region: CASSIRGGSSGNTIYF. As DNA, the CDR3 is TGTGCCAGTAGTATAAGAGGGGGAAGCTCTGGAAACACCATATATTTT.

This chain joins TRBV19 and TRBJ2-7; 7 bases are a match to TRBD1. V gave up 3 bases and J gave up 2 bases; unmatched junction bases: 4. The CDR3 has 14 amino acids. Looked up from germline, CDR1 is LNHDA and CDR2 is SQIVND (reference sequence). In DNA, the CDR3 is TGTGCCAGTAGTATGACAGACAGGGCCTACGAGCAGTACTTC. Translated: CASSMTDRAYEQYF.

The CDR3 nucleotides read TGTGCCAGCAGTCTTTCAGGACCTTTGAACACTGAAGCTTTCTTT. Translated: CASSLSGPLNTEAFF. The chain employs TRBV2 and TRBJ1-1; D gene uncertain. The germline V and J ends were trimmed by 5 bases and 0 bases, with 13 bases remaining between them. The CDR3 is 15 residues long. Looked up from germline, CDR1 is SNHLY and CDR2 is FYNNEI.

This clone has just one count. The V call is TRBV6-6, the J call TRBJ1-2; the D gene is possibly TRBD1 (5 bases). The CDR3 totals 15 residues. Germline V gene lookup returns CDR1 MNHNY and CDR2 SVGAGI (reference sequence). Trimming removed 0 bases from V and 6 bases from J, with 14 bases in between. The CDR3 coding sequence is TGTGCCAGCAGTTACTCGACCTGGGGCCCAGATGGCTACACCTTC. It encodes CASSYSTWGPDGYTF.

This chain connects TRBV10-1 to TRBJ1-1; D call uncertain. V lost 0 bases and J lost 6, with 14 bases in between. The CDR3 totals 15 residues. CDR1 and CDR2 from the germline V gene are WNHNN and SYGVQD (reference sequence). DNA of the CDR3: TGCGCCAGCAGTGAGTCGAAACGGGGAATTTCTGAAGCTTTCTTT. Translated: CASSESKRGISEAFF.

This clone showed up just a few times. Different DNA sequences within this sample yield the same CDR3. The chain is built from TRBV11-2 and TRBJ2-7, with unresolved D. This CDR3 is built from 12 residues. The germline CDR1 and CDR2 sequences are SGHAT and FQNNGV. With 5 bases removed from V and 6 bases from J, the gap between germline ends came to 11 bases. Here the CDR3 reads CASSPRLGEQYF. The CDR3 DNA reads as TGTGCCAGCAGCCCTCGGTTAGGCGAGCAGTACTTC.

The chain has TRBV6-5 and TRBJ1-5; D possibly corresponds to TRBD1 (6 bases). Looked up from germline, CDR1 is MNHEY and CDR2 is SVGAGI. There are 15 residues in the CDR3. The ends were cut back, 4 bases at V and 2 bases at J, with 12 bases in the middle. The CDR3 region has the DNA TGTGCCAGCAGTTCACAGGGATCGGGCAATCAGCCCCAGCATTTT. It codes for CASSSQGSGNQPQHF.

V is TRBV12-5 and J is TRBJ1-5; weak D call: TRBD1 (5 bases). CDR3 size: 16 residues. Germline values: CDR1 LGHNT, CDR2 FRNRAP. V was pared by 5 bases and J by 2 bases, with 16 bases between. CDR3 DNA sequence: TGTGCTAGTGGTCCCCTCGGGGCCGAAGGCAATCAGCCCCAGCATTTT. Its translation is CASGPLGAEGNQPQHF.

V is TRBV30 and J is TRBJ1-2; no firm D call. CDR1 and CDR2 (germline): GTSNPN, SVGIG (reference sequence). V lost 5 bases and J lost 8, with 6 bases in between. This CDR3 comprises 9 residues. The CDR3 sequence: CAWDRGYTF. The CDR3 bases are TGTGCCTGGGATCGGGGCTACACCTTC. Full variable domain (rest looked up from reference TRBV30 and TRBJ1-2): SQTIHQWPATLVQPVGSPLSLECTVEGTSNPNLYWYRQAAGRGLQLLFYSVGIGQISSEVPQNLSASRPQDRQFILSSKKLLLSDSGFYLCAWDRGYTFGSGTRLTVV.

A single count supports this clone. The chain couples TRBV7-9 to TRBJ1-2, with TRBD1 as a possible D gene (6 bases). The CDR3 spans 14 residues. CDR1 and CDR2 from the germline V gene are SEHNR and FQNEAQ (reference sequence). V was clipped by 5 bases and J by 5 bases, with 15 bases between them. The CDR3 loop is CASSQQQGSYGYTF. The CDR3 coding sequence is TGTGCCAGCAGCCAACAACAGGGATCGTATGGCTACACCTTC.

This chain uses TRBV3-1 (or the pseudogene TRBV3-2) with TRBJ2-5, with D tentatively TRBD2 (6 bases). Germline V gene data show CDR1 as LGHDT and CDR2 as YNNKEL (reference sequence). The V gene lost 4 bases and the J gene lost 7 bases, with 19 bases spanning the gap. The CDR3 runs 15 residues. The CDR3 loop reads CASSPRQPGGRTQYF. The CDR3 DNA follows: TGTGCCAGCAGCCCCCGACAGCCCGGAGGGAGGACCCAGTACTTC.

V is TRBV7-8 and J is TRBJ2-5, with a tentative D call TRBD2 (6 bases). The CDR3 sequence is 14 residues long. V was shortened by 5 bases and J by 0 bases, with 10 bases between the two germline ends. Germline V gives CDR1 SGHVS, CDR2 FQNEAQ. CDR3 amino acids: CASSIGTYQETQYF. The DNA for the CDR3 is TGTGCCAGCAGCATAGGGACTTACCAAGAGACCCAGTACTTC.

This chain connects TRBV4-2 to TRBJ1-1; 9 bases line up with TRBD1. CDR3 length: 12 residues. The V and J ends lost 3 bases and 8 bases, in that order; junction bases with no gene match: 1. In germline, CDR1 is LGHNA, CDR2 YNFKEQ. CDR3 sequence: CASSQDRGEAFF. CDR3 DNA sequence: TGTGCCAGCAGCCAGGACAGGGGAGAAGCTTTCTTT.

The chain combines TRBV15 with TRBJ2-7; no definite D call. V dropped 0 bases and J dropped 3 bases, with 3 bases sitting between them. The CDR3 has 12 residues. Germline V CDR1 and CDR2: LNHNV, YYDKDF (reference sequence). In DNA form, the CDR3 reads TGTGCCACCAGCAGAGACGGCTACGAGCAGTACTTC. It is translated as CATSRDGYEQYF.

This clone has only one observation. The V and J genes are TRBV4-2 and TRBJ2-7; D assignment may be TRBD1 or TRBD2 (6 bases each). Between the trimmed V and J ends, which lost 2 bases and 3 bases, there was a span of 14 bases. This CDR3 has 15 amino acids. Germline CDR1 is LGHNA and CDR2 is YNFKEQ. Here the CDR3 DNA reads TGTGCCAGCAGCCAAAACACGAGGGGGGTCTACGAGCAGTACTTC. This sequence encodes CASSQNTRGVYEQYF.

The J gene is TRBJ2-2, the V gene TRBV4-2; a weak D match, TRBD2 (6 bases). CDR1 LGHNA and CDR2 YNFKEQ come from the germline V gene. This CDR3 is 15 amino acids long. V was cut by 4 bases and J by 4 bases, with 13 bases left in between. The CDR3, as DNA: TGTGCCAGCAGCCTTTCTGGGACTTCCACCGGGGAGCTGTTTTTT. It specifies CASSLSGTSTGELFF.

This chain connects TRBV12-5 to TRBJ1-5; possible D gene TRBD1, 6 bases. Germline V gives CDR1 LGHNT, CDR2 FRNRAP. This CDR3 contains 16 residues. Trimming shortened V by 5 bases and J by 2 bases, and 16 bases separated the two germline ends. The CDR3 DNA reads as TGTGCTAGTGGTCCAGACGGACAGAGTGGCAATCAGCCCCAGCATTTT. Protein: CASGPDGQSGNQPQHF.

The chain links TRBV4-3 to TRBJ1-1; D is undetermined. There are 15 residues in the CDR3. Trimming pared 0 bases from V and 1 base from J, leaving 9 bases between. Germline V gene data show CDR1 as LGHNA and CDR2 as YSLEER. The CDR3 loop reads CASSQDKGQNTEAFF. CDR3 sequence (DNA): TGCGCCAGCAGCCAAGATAAGGGTCAGAACACTGAAGCTTTCTTT.

The rearrangement links TRBV7-2 to TRBJ1-3; D is possibly TRBD1 (6 bases). This CDR3 is 14 amino acids long. Germline CDR1 is SGHTA and CDR2 is FQGNSA. The germline V and J ends were trimmed by 3 bases and 4 bases, with 10 bases remaining between them. CDR3 in amino acids: CASSFTGLGNTIYF. CDR3 in DNA: TGTGCCAGCAGCTTCACAGGGTTGGGAAACACCATATATTTT. Full variable domain (remainder filled in from reference TRBV7-2 and TRBJ1-3): GAGVSQSPSNKVTEKGKDVELRCDPISGHTALYWYRQSLGQGLEFLIYFQGNSAPDKSGLPSDRFSAERTGGSVSTLTIQRTQQEDSAVYLCASSFTGLGNTIYFGEGSWLTVV.

V and J are TRBV5-8 and TRBJ1-2; the D gene is possibly TRBD1 (6 bases). This CDR3 is built from 13 residues. V lost 4 bases to trimming and J lost 4 bases, with 11 bases between them. Germline V gene lookup returns CDR1 SGHTS and CDR2 YDEGEE. The CDR3 loop is CASSMDRVYGYTF. For the CDR3, the DNA is TGTGCCAGCAGCATGGACAGAGTCTATGGCTACACCTTC.